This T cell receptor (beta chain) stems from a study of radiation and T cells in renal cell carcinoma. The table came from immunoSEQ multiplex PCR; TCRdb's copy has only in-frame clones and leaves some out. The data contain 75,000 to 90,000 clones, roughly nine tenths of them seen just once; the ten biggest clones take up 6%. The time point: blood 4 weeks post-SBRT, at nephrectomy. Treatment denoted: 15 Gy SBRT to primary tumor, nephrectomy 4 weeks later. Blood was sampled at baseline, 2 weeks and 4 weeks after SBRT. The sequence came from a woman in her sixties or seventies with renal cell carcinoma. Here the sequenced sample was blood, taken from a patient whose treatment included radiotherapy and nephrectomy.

The CDR3: CASSFSGVNTEAFF. CDR3 nucleotide sequence: TGTGCCAGCAGTTTTTCAGGGGTGAACACTGAAGCTTTCTTT. V usage is TRBV28 and J usage is TRBJ1-1, with D maybe TRBD1 (6 bases). Trimming left V 3 bases short and J 0 bases short, with 8 bases between. The germline V gene encodes CDR1 MDHEN and CDR2 SYDVKM. CDR3 length: 14 amino acids.